Listed here are 4 T cell receptor beta chains from one sample, sequenced in a study of blood T cell repertoires in COVID-19. The method was immunoSEQ multiplex PCR; TCRdb's version includes in-frame clones alone and lacks a portion of them. Among approximately 210,000 clones listed, more than 75% were seen once. Specimen: PBMCs or T cells enriched from blood (not recorded which). These receptors were collected from a young man with acute COVID-19.

The genes are TRBV18 and TRBJ1-2, with TRBD1 identical over 8 bases. After removal of 4 bases from V and 4 bases from J, the junction contained 8 bases not matched to a gene. Germline V gene data show CDR1 as KGHSH and CDR2 as LQKENI. This CDR3 is built from 15 residues. CDR3 bases: TGTGCCAGCTCACAGACAGGGGAAGACATCTATGGCTACACCTTC. Translating it yields CASSQTGEDIYGYTF.

This chain connects TRBV12-3 or TRBV12-4 to TRBJ1-1; D is unclear. V was trimmed by 6 bases and J by 3 bases, leaving 11 bases between them. CDR3 length: 13 amino acids. The CDR3 DNA follows: TGTGCCAGCAGACCAACAGATTACACTGAAGCTTTCTTT. It specifies CASRPTDYTEAFF.

This rearrangement joins TRBV11-2 to TRBJ2-2; 11 nucleotides match TRBD2. Trimming at V came to 6 bases and at J to 10 bases, leaving 10 bases not matched to a gene. CDR1 is SGHAT and CDR2 is FQNNGV in the germline V gene. The CDR3 is 15 amino acids. DNA for the CDR3: TGTGCCAGCAGTTTGGGACTAGCGGTCTCGGTGGAGCTGTTTTTT. It specifies CASSLGLAVSVELFF.

The CDR3 sequence is CASRVAQGEIYEQYF. CDR3 sequence (DNA): TGTGCCAGCAGAGTAGCCCAGGGGGAGATCTACGAGCAGTACTTC. This chain connects TRBV6-5 to TRBJ2-7, with 7 bases that match TRBD1. Per the germline V gene, CDR1 is MNHEY and CDR2 is SVGAGI. The ends lost 6 bases at V and 3 bases at J; junction bases unmatched: 11. The CDR3 sequence is 15 residues long.